These 19 T cell receptor beta chains share one sample of origin, sequenced in a study of T cell responses to AZD1222 COVID-19 vaccine. Sequencing used immunoSEQ multiplex PCR; TCRdb keeps in-frame clones, though not all of them. Counted here are about 120,000 clones, under 95% occurring once; the ten biggest clones make up 5% to 5.5%. The sequencing used peripheral blood, collected on day 0 of AZD1222 vaccination. The source is an adult in good health.

In its sample, this clone was seen once. The chain joins TRBV6-5 to TRBJ2-1; a weak D match, TRBD2 (6 bases). CDR1 is MNHEY, CDR2 SVGAGI, per germline. Between the trimmed V and J ends, which lost 6 bases and 9 bases, there was a span of 18 bases. The CDR3 has 14 amino acids. CDR3 in amino acids: CASSLGTGGREQFF. The CDR3 coding sequence is TGTGCCAGCAGCCTCGGGACTGGGGGACGTGAGCAGTTCTTC.

J is TRBJ2-7 and V is TRBV14; tentatively, D is TRBD2 (6 bases). Germline CDR1 SGHDN, CDR2 FVKESK. This CDR3 is 16 amino acids long. V was cut by 2 bases and J by 0 bases, with 14 bases left in between. CDR3 DNA: TGTGCCAGCAGCCAACGGGGGACGGTGTCCTCCTACGAGCAGTACTTC. Translated, it gives CASSQRGTVSSYEQYF.

V and J are TRBV14 and TRBJ1-1; D not certain. The V end lost 1 base, the J end lost 1 base, and 10 bases lay between the germline ends. The CDR3 has 15 residues. Germline V gives CDR1 SGHDN, CDR2 FVKESK. In DNA, the CDR3 is TGTGCCAGCAGCCAAGGAGGCCTGGGGAACACTGAAGCTTTCTTT. Its translation: CASSQGGLGNTEAFF.

The chain combines TRBV18 with TRBJ1-5; 10 bases line up with TRBD1. The CDR3 loop spans 15 amino acids. Germline V gives CDR1 KGHSH, CDR2 LQKENI. With 4 bases clipped from V and 4 bases from J, the junction kept 4 bases outside the gene matches. DNA for the CDR3: TGTGCCAGCTCACTAACGGGACAGGGGAATCAGCCCCAGCATTTT. Protein product: CASSLTGQGNQPQHF.

The V call is TRBV5-1, the J call TRBJ2-7; D call uncertain. This CDR3 contains 12 residues. V was pared by 4 bases and J by 6 bases, with 11 bases between. The germline gives CDR1 SGHRS, CDR2 YFSETQ. CDR3 nucleotide sequence: TGCGCCAGCAGCCAGAATACTCTCGAGCAGTACTTC. Its protein product is CASSQNTLEQYF.

The V and J genes are TRBV18 and TRBJ2-1; 14 nucleotides align to TRBD2. Germline V lookup: CDR1 KGHSH, CDR2 LQKENI. The CDR3 length is 16 residues. V lost 9 bases, J lost 4 bases, and 8 bases stayed unmatched. CDR3 nucleotides: TGTGCCAGTCGTCGGACTAGCGGGAGGAGGTACAATGAGCAGTTCTTC. Translating it yields CASRRTSGRRYNEQFF.

V and J are TRBV5-4 and TRBJ1-1; D is undetermined. Germline V gene data show CDR1 as SGHNT and CDR2 as YYREEE (reference sequence). The V and J ends lost 0 bases and 1 base respectively, with 7 bases between them. This CDR3 has 14 residues. CDR3 DNA: TGTGCCAGCAGCTTGGGAGGTTGGAACACTGAAGCTTTCTTT. Amino acid sequence: CASSLGGWNTEAFF.

This clone has only one observation. The V call is TRBV28, the J call TRBJ2-3; TRBD2 matches at 10 bases. CDR3 length: 15 amino acids. With V trimmed by 5 bases and J by 2 bases, 4 bases remained unmatched. CDR1 and CDR2 (germline): MDHEN, SYDVKM. The CDR3 nucleotides are TGTGCCAGCAGTAGAGGGACTAGCGTCACAGATACGCAGTATTTT. Translating it yields CASSRGTSVTDTQYF.

V and J are TRBV5-1 and TRBJ1-1; D perhaps matches TRBD1 (5 bases). Trimming stripped 7 bases from V and 6 bases from J, with 22 bases between. The V gene's germline CDR1 is SGHRS and CDR2 YFSETQ. CDR3 size: 15 residues. CDR3 DNA: TGCGCCAGCGAACGAGGGGCCGCGGGTTCGGCTGAAGCTTTCTTT. Translating gives CASERGAAGSAEAFF.

This sequence joins TRBV13 and TRBJ2-1, with 7 bases identical to TRBD1. V lost 3 bases, J lost 7 bases, and 3 bases stayed unmatched. CDR1 PRHDT and CDR2 FYEKMQ come from the germline V gene (reference sequence). The CDR3 consists of 13 residues. The CDR3 DNA sequence: TGTGCCAGCAGCTTCGACAGGGAGAATGAGCAGTTCTTC. Its protein product is CASSFDRENEQFF.

The J gene is TRBJ1-6, the V gene TRBV5-1; D is possibly TRBD1 (5 bases). CDR3 size: 14 residues. Germline values: CDR1 SGHRS, CDR2 YFSETQ. The V gene lost 2 bases and the J gene lost 6 bases, with 9 bases spanning the gap. CDR3 DNA sequence: TGCGCCAGCAGCTTAGGGGCGGTTAATTCACCCCTCCACTTT. This sequence encodes CASSLGAVNSPLHF.

The V and J genes are TRBV3-1 (or the pseudogene TRBV3-2) and TRBJ1-2; 8 nucleotides match TRBD1. V gave up 3 bases and J gave up 7 bases; unmatched junction bases: 4. The CDR3 runs to 13 residues. Germline V gene lookup returns CDR1 LGHDT and CDR2 YNNKEL (reference sequence). The CDR3 DNA follows: TGTGCCAGCAGCCACAGGGGGCTCGGTGGCTACACCTTC. Encoded protein: CASSHRGLGGYTF.

About this clone itself: One end of the junction does not line up with germline, which may come from a read error. V and J are TRBV7-7 and TRBJ2-7, with D perhaps matching TRBD2 (6 bases). This CDR3 region has 16 residues. Per the germline V gene, CDR1 is SSHAT and CDR2 is FNYEAQ (reference sequence). CDR3 bases: TGTGCTAGCAGCTTAGGTATTGGATCGGGGGTCGACGAGCAGTACTTC. It translates to CASSLGIGSGVDEQYF.

The V gene is TRBV9, the J gene TRBJ1-1; D is perhaps TRBD1 (6 bases). The V and J ends lost 3 bases and 7 bases respectively, with 19 bases between them. The CDR3 length is 15 residues. Per germline, CDR1 SGDLS and CDR2 YYNGEE. The CDR3 reads CASSADGGEGNEAFF. CDR3 nucleotides: TGTGCCAGCAGCGCCGATGGGGGCGAAGGGAATGAAGCTTTCTTT.

Only one count was recorded for this clone. V and J are TRBV19 and TRBJ1-2; D perhaps matches TRBD1 (6 bases). This CDR3 is 12 amino acids long. CDR1 LNHDA and CDR2 SQIVND come from the germline V gene (reference sequence). The ends were cut back, 7 bases at V and 2 bases at J, with 8 bases in the middle. As DNA, the CDR3 is TGTGCCAGTAATGGGGGCAACTATGGCTACACCTTC. This translates into CASNGGNYGYTF.

The rearrangement uses TRBV5-1 and TRBJ1-6; 8 bases are shared with TRBD1. This CDR3 is built from 15 residues. The V segment lost 4 bases and the J segment 7 bases; nucleotides outside the gene matches: 7. Germline V gives CDR1 SGHRS, CDR2 YFSETQ. For the CDR3, the DNA is TGCGCCAGCAGCCCGGACAGGGTATGGAATTCACCCCTCCACTTT. The encoded protein is CASSPDRVWNSPLHF.

This clone has a single count. The J gene is TRBJ2-7, the V gene TRBV10-3; 11 nucleotides align to TRBD1. The CDR3 contains 15 residues. CDR1 is ENHRY and CDR2 is SYGVKD in the germline V gene. Trimming took 6 bases from V and 5 from J; bases not matched to a gene: 9. The CDR3 loop reads CAIRRSGTGGNEQYF. DNA for the CDR3: TGTGCCATCAGAAGATCCGGGACAGGGGGGAACGAGCAGTACTTC.

J is TRBJ1-5 and V is TRBV6-5; 7 bases fit TRBD1. The CDR3 is 15 residues long. Germline CDR1 and CDR2: MNHEY and SVGAGI. V gave up 7 bases and J gave up 6 bases; unmatched junction bases: 12. The CDR3 protein is CASKLMSGGGQPQHF. The CDR3 region has the DNA TGTGCCAGCAAACTTATGTCAGGGGGAGGTCAGCCCCAGCATTTT.

The chain couples TRBV5-1 to TRBJ2-1, with TRBD2 matching over 8 bases. CDR1 is SGHRS, CDR2 YFSETQ, per germline. V dropped 3 bases and J dropped 10; count of bases not matched to a gene: 3. The CDR3 contains 12 residues. The CDR3 DNA sequence: TGCGCCAGCAGCTGGACTAGCCGGGAGCAGTTCTTC. This codes for CASSWTSREQFF.